The 26 T cell receptor beta chains given below trace back to one sample, sequenced in a study of regulatory T cells in long-lasting Graves disease. Investigators prepared the TCR beta libraries by applying iRepertoire HTBI primers and Arm-PCR of CDR3 regions. TCRdb analysed the multiplex PCR reads with MiXCR anew, one entry per CDR3 protein. The sample lists around 470,000 distinct CDR3 sequences; 14% were seen once. Time point given: newly diagnosed GD, antithyroid drugs for less than 3 months. PBMCs provided the RNA from which the TCR library was made. These data were also filed under a second study, of T cells in Graves' hyperthyroidism and ophthalmopathy.

The sample consisted of peripheral blood mononuclear cells (PBMCs), taken at new diagnosis, from a patient treated with antithyroid drugs. The origin of the receptors is a woman aged 50 to 60 with Graves disease.

This clonotype was seen many times. CDR3 amino acids: CASSWGQSNYGYTF. The CDR3 region has the DNA TGTGCCAGCAGCTGGGGACAGAGTAACTATGGCTACACCTTC. This rearrangement joins TRBV7-2 to TRBJ1-2, with 7 bases fitting TRBD1. Germline CDR1 SGHTA, CDR2 FQGNSA. The CDR3 is made up of 14 amino acids. The trim removed 4 bases at V and 1 base at J, leaving 3 bases unmatched.

This clonotype has ten or more counts. The V and J genes are TRBV3-1 and TRBJ2-2, with D hard to call. CDR1 and CDR2 (germline): LGHDT, YNNKEL (reference sequence). There are 13 residues in the CDR3. Trimming pared 3 bases from V and 7 bases from J, leaving 9 bases between. CDR3 DNA: TGTGCCAGCAGCCACCCTGTGGGCGGGGAGCTGTTTTTT. As protein: CASSHPVGGELFF.

This clonotype was picked up a small number of times. The chain recombines TRBV10-3 with TRBJ2-7; 9 bases match TRBD1. The CDR3 consists of 15 residues. Germline V gene lookup returns CDR1 ENHRY and CDR2 SYGVKD. The V segment lost 4 bases and the J segment 2 bases; nucleotides outside the gene matches: 6. CDR3 coding DNA: TGTGCCATCAGTGCTTTTGGGGACAGGGCCTACGAGCAGTACTTC. As protein: CAISAFGDRAYEQYF.

This clonotype was seen more than once but under ten times. This chain uses TRBV29-1 with TRBJ2-1; 8 bases fit TRBD2. The CDR3 totals 16 residues. The germline CDR1 and CDR2 sequences are SQVTM and ANQGSEA. After removal of 4 bases from V and 2 bases from J, the junction contained 10 bases not matched to a gene. CDR3 nucleotides: TGCAGCGTTGTGGGGAAGACTAGCGACCCCTACAATGAGCAGTTCTTC. As protein: CSVVGKTSDPYNEQFF.

In the case of this clonotype: A far larger clone is one base from this, pointing to a likely read error. The chain combines TRBV9 with TRBJ2-1; TRBD1 matches at 11 bases. There are 17 residues in the CDR3. CDR1 is SGDLS and CDR2 is YYNGEE in the germline V gene. DNA for the CDR3: TGTACCAGCAGCTTAGATGGCCGGGACAGGGGGTACAATGAGCAGTTCTTC. Its protein product is CTSSLDGRDRGYNEQFF.

This rearrangement joins TRBV6-2 or TRBV6-3 to TRBJ2-3, with D possibly TRBD2 on 5 matching bases. The CDR3 is 17 residues long. Germline V gene lookup returns CDR1 MNHEY and CDR2 SVGEGT. V was clipped by 2 bases and J by 4 bases, with 19 bases between them. Written as DNA, the CDR3 is TGTGCCAGCAGTTACAGGGAGCCAGAAAGGGCGGCAGATACGCAGTATTTT. This gives the protein CASSYREPERAADTQYF.

The table lists this clonotype with a few counts. V gene TRBV20-1 combines with J gene TRBJ2-3, with 8 bases identical to TRBD2. The junction had 5 bases not matched to a gene; V was cut back by 5 bases and J by 4 bases. The CDR3 extends over 13 amino acids. The germline V gene encodes CDR1 DFQATT and CDR2 SNEGSKA (reference sequence). For the CDR3, the DNA is TGCAGTGCTCGGCTAGCGGGCCCAGATACGCAGTATTTT. Its protein product is CSARLAGPDTQYF.

This clonotype showed up just a few times. The chain carries TRBV5-1 and TRBJ2-7, with 8 bases fitting TRBD2. This CDR3 contains 17 residues. V lost 4 bases, J lost 1 base, and 13 bases stayed unmatched. CDR1 is SGHRS, CDR2 YFSETQ, per germline. DNA of the CDR3: TGCGCCAGCAGCCTCCCGAGGGAGAGCGGGAGTTCCTACGAGCAGTACTTC. Its protein product is CASSLPRESGSSYEQYF.

J is TRBJ2-5 and V is TRBV20-1; 9 nucleotides match TRBD2. The junction had 5 bases not matched to a gene; V was cut back by 3 bases and J by 3 bases. The CDR3 extends over 14 amino acids. Germline CDR1 reads DFQATT; CDR2 reads SNEGSKA (reference sequence). Written as DNA, the CDR3 is TGCAGTGCTAGCTTAATAGCGGGAGAAGAGACCCAGTACTTC. It codes for CSASLIAGEETQYF.

This clonotype was seen repeatedly, ten times or more. This chain links TRBV7-9 with TRBJ2-7, with D tentatively TRBD1 or TRBD2 (6 bases each). V was trimmed by 4 bases and J by 2 bases, leaving 12 bases between them. This CDR3 region has 14 residues. Germline V lookup: CDR1 SEHNR, CDR2 FQNEAQ (reference sequence). The CDR3 region has the DNA TGTGCCAGCAGCTCGCGGGACAACACCTACGAGCAGTACTTC. This sequence encodes CASSSRDNTYEQYF.

This clonotype was recorded many times. The chain carries TRBV11-1 and TRBJ2-2; unclear D gene. Trimming pared 0 bases from V and 0 bases from J, leaving 17 bases between. The CDR3 has 19 residues. Germline CDR1 SGHAT, CDR2 FQDESV (reference sequence). The CDR3 bases are TGTGCCAGCAGCTTAGCCTTTCTGGGCGGTCTTTCGAACACCGGGGAGCTGTTTTTT. It translates to CASSLAFLGGLSNTGELFF.

Only a few counts were recorded for this clonotype. The chain uses TRBV5-6 and TRBJ1-3, with D uncertain. Germline lookup yields CDR1 SGHDT and CDR2 YYEEEE. The CDR3 sequence is 14 residues long. V was cut by 7 bases and J by 4 bases, with 15 bases left in between. The CDR3 spells CASRWRASGNTIYF. The DNA for the CDR3 is TGTGCCAGCCGGTGGAGGGCATCCGGAAACACCATATATTTT.

The rearrangement uses TRBV19 and TRBJ1-2; TRBD1 agrees at 8 bases. The J segment lost 7 bases and the V segment lost 7 bases, leaving 5 bases of the junction unmatched. The germline CDR1 and CDR2 sequences are LNHDA and SQIVND (reference sequence). This CDR3 is 12 amino acids long. In DNA, the CDR3 is TGTGCCAGTACCGGGACAGGCTTTGGCTACACCTTC. Translation: CASTGTGFGYTF.

This clonotype turned up a few times. This sequence joins TRBV18 and TRBJ2-7; TRBD2 is a possible D gene (6 bases). This CDR3 comprises 15 residues. Trimming left V 4 bases short and J 4 bases short, with 17 bases between. Germline CDR1 reads KGHSH; CDR2 reads LQKENI. CDR3 sequence (DNA): TGTGCCAGCTCACAGGAGGGAGTAGGAGTATACGAGCAGTACTTC. It yields the protein CASSQEGVGVYEQYF.

This clonotype was seen at least ten times. This chain connects TRBV6-1 to TRBJ2-5, with TRBD1 as a possible D gene (6 bases). Trimming removed 6 bases at V and 0 bases at J, with 11 bases between. Germline V gene sequence: CDR1 MNHNS, CDR2 SASEGT. The CDR3 spans 14 residues. CDR3 DNA: TGTGCCAGCAGCTCCGGGACAAACCAAGAGACCCAGTACTTC. This gives the protein CASSSGTNQETQYF.

This clonotype was seen at least ten times. The rearrangement links TRBV29-1 to TRBJ1-1, with D possibly matching TRBD1 (6 bases). Per germline, CDR1 SQVTM and CDR2 ANQGSEA. Trimming stripped 4 bases from V and 11 bases from J, with 14 bases between. The length of the CDR3 is 11 residues. In DNA, the CDR3 is TGCAGCGTTGGGGGGCGGGAGGGCGCTTTCTTT. It codes for CSVGGREGAFF.

V and J are TRBV7-3 and TRBJ2-5; TRBD2 aligns across 8 bases. With 3 bases clipped from V and 5 bases from J, the junction kept 8 bases outside the gene matches. The CDR3 loop spans 15 amino acids. Germline V gene data show CDR1 as SGHTA and CDR2 as FQGTGA. The CDR3 DNA follows: TGTGCCAGCAGCTTTAGAGCGGGAGTACGGGAGACCCAGTACTTC. Amino acids: CASSFRAGVRETQYF. Drawing the rest from reference TRBV7-3 and TRBJ2-5, the complete variable domain is GAGVSQTPSNKVTEKGKYVELRCDPISGHTALYWYRQSLGQGPEFLIYFQGTGAADDSGLPNDRFFAVRPEGSVSTLKIQRTERGDSAVYLCASSFRAGVRETQYFGPGTRLLVL.

This clonotype came up many times. The chain carries TRBV10-3 and TRBJ2-2, with D unresolved. V gave up 2 bases and J gave up 3 bases, with 10 bases separating them. The CDR3 extends over 15 amino acids. CDR1 is ENHRY and CDR2 is SYGVKD in the germline V gene. Here the CDR3 reads CAISEAGPDTGELFF. Here the CDR3 DNA reads TGTGCCATCAGTGAGGCAGGTCCAGACACCGGGGAGCTGTTTTTT.

This clonotype was recorded many times. The chain has TRBV28 and TRBJ1-2; D perhaps matches TRBD1 (5 bases). Trimming took off 6 bases at V and 5 bases at J, with 19 bases between the two ends. Per germline, CDR1 MDHEN and CDR2 SYDVKM. CDR3 length: 15 residues. CDR3 protein: CASSPLGLGEYGYTF. The DNA for the CDR3 is TGTGCCAGCAGCCCTCTGGGGTTGGGGGAGTATGGCTACACCTTC.

This clonotype showed up many times. The chain employs TRBV27 and TRBJ2-3; D gene uncertain. The CDR3 is made up of 14 amino acids. The V end was cut by 3 bases, the J end by 0 bases, with 7 bases between. Germline assignment: CDR1 MNHEY and CDR2 SMNVEV (reference sequence). Written as DNA, the CDR3 is TGTGCCAGCAGTTTCGCACTTAGCACAGATACGCAGTATTTT. It codes for CASSFALSTDTQYF.

This clonotype was seen a few times. V usage is TRBV10-3 and J usage is TRBJ2-3; 15 positions agree with TRBD2. Germline trimming cut 5 bases from V and 6 bases from J; bases unmatched to any gene: 6. This CDR3 has 16 residues. Per germline, CDR1 ENHRY and CDR2 SYGVKD. CDR3 in amino acids: CAISQAGTSGRDTQYF. The CDR3 DNA is TGTGCCATCAGTCAGGCCGGGACTAGCGGGAGGGATACGCAGTATTTT.

This clonotype appeared many times. J is TRBJ2-3 and V is TRBV27; possible D gene TRBD1, 6 bases. There are 15 residues in the CDR3. Germline CDR1 is MNHEY and CDR2 is SMNVEV (reference sequence). Trimming removed 6 bases at V and 8 bases at J, with 21 bases between. The CDR3 DNA sequence: TGTGCCAGCAGATTAGGGGGACCCGGCCTGGGTACGCAGTATTTT. It codes for CASRLGGPGLGTQYF.

This clonotype was seen a few times. CDR3 sequence (DNA): TGTGCCAGCAGCCCGGCGGGAGGGCCGGGGGACGAGCAGTACTTC. This codes for CASSPAGGPGDEQYF. The V gene is TRBV4-2, the J gene TRBJ2-7; 9 bases match TRBD2. J gave up 5 bases and V 4 bases, and 9 bases lay outside the gene matches. The CDR3 runs 15 residues. Germline values: CDR1 LGHNA, CDR2 YNFKEQ.

In its sample, this clonotype was seen many times. The rearrangement links TRBV28 to TRBJ2-1; 14 nucleotides match TRBD2. This CDR3 is built from 18 residues. The germline gives CDR1 MDHEN, CDR2 SYDVKM. The J segment lost 8 bases and the V segment lost 1 base, leaving 10 bases of the junction unmatched. For the CDR3, the DNA is TGTGCCAGCAGTTTATTTGCTCAGGGGACTAGCGGGAGTCATGAGCAGTTCTTC. Its translation: CASSLFAQGTSGSHEQFF.

This clonotype was detected a few times. The genes are TRBV4-1 and TRBJ2-7; TRBD2 is a possible D gene (5 bases). The germline V gene has CDR1 MGHRA and CDR2 YSYEKL. The CDR3 contains 13 residues. Between the trimmed V and J ends, which lost 0 bases and 9 bases, there was a span of 12 bases. In DNA form, the CDR3 reads TGCGCCAGCAGCCAAGATAAGCTAGCCTGGCAGTACTTC. Translating it yields CASSQDKLAWQYF.

This clonotype was seen ten or more times. This chain links TRBV10-2 with TRBJ2-1; 14 nucleotides agree with TRBD2. The ends lost 5 bases at V and 7 bases at J; junction bases unmatched: 13. This CDR3 has 18 amino acids. Germline CDR1 and CDR2: WSHSY and SAAADI. This CDR3 reads CASSPRGLAGEAWNEQFF. CDR3 in DNA: TGCGCCAGCAGTCCTCGGGGACTAGCGGGAGAAGCGTGGAATGAGCAGTTCTTC.